These 13 T cell receptor beta chains share one sample of origin, sequenced in a study of Graves' ophthalmopathy and Graves' hyperthyroidism. Amplification from RNA transcripts yielded the TCR beta CDR3 regions. The first round was an RT-PCR with HTBI primers, and the second round was a multiplex PCR. TCRdb independently ran MiXCR on the multiplex PCR reads; one entry per CDR3 protein. This repertoire shows about 400,000 distinct CDR3 sequences, 15% found once; its top ten account for around 7%. The source material was peripheral blood. Source of these receptors: a woman younger than 30 with stable Graves' hyperthyroidism.

This clonotype showed up many times. The genes are TRBV2 and TRBJ2-7; the D is unclear. The V gene lost 8 bases and the J gene lost 0 bases, with 5 bases spanning the gap. The germline gives CDR1 SNHLY, CDR2 FYNNEI. The CDR3 has 11 amino acids. The CDR3 DNA sequence: TGTGCCAGCGGGGACTCCTACGAGCAGTACTTC. This sequence encodes CASGDSYEQYF.

This clonotype was picked up many times. The V and J genes are TRBV9 and TRBJ2-5; no firm D call. Germline V lookup: CDR1 SGDLS, CDR2 YYNGEE. V dropped 3 bases and J dropped 0 bases, with 3 bases sitting between them. This CDR3 contains 12 residues. The CDR3 DNA reads as TGTGCCAGCAGCGCCAACCAAGAGACCCAGTACTTC. This encodes CASSANQETQYF.

About this clonotype: Being one base from a much bigger clone, this may be a read error. This rearrangement joins TRBV5-6 to TRBJ2-5, with 9 bases identical to TRBD2. This CDR3 is built from 16 residues. Germline CDR1 reads SGHDT; CDR2 reads YYEEEE. The CDR3 DNA reads TGTGCCAGCAGCCCCCATGGCGGGGGGGCGGGAGAGACCCGGTACTTC. Its translation: CASSPHGGGAGETRYF.

The chain couples TRBV6-1 to TRBJ2-3; 12 positions agree with TRBD2. CDR1 and CDR2 from the germline V gene are MNHNS and SASEGT. This CDR3 is built from 15 residues. V shed 3 bases and J 4 bases; nucleotides not matched to a gene: 2. The DNA for the CDR3 is TGTGCCAGCAGTGATGCTAGCGGGGGGGCAGATACGCAGTATTTT. Its protein product is CASSDASGGADTQYF.

This clonotype was counted many times. V usage is TRBV13 and J usage is TRBJ1-2, with TRBD1 matching 10 bases. There are 17 residues in the CDR3. CDR1 and CDR2 (germline): PRHDT, FYEKMQ (reference sequence). With V trimmed by 4 bases and J by 0 bases, 8 bases remained unmatched. CDR3 amino acids: CASSSRDRGLTNYGYTF. The CDR3 region has the DNA TGTGCCAGCAGCTCCCGGGACAGGGGCCTAACTAACTATGGCTACACCTTC.

This clonotype was seen repeatedly, ten times or more. The chain uses TRBV12-3 or TRBV12-4 and TRBJ2-5, with 8 bases that match TRBD2. CDR3 length equals 17 residues. Germline trimming cut 2 bases from V and 2 bases from J; bases unmatched to any gene: 10. CDR3 amino acids: CASSLSGWERGQETQYF. The DNA for the CDR3 is TGTGCCAGCAGTTTATCAGGGTGGGAGCGGGGGCAAGAGACCCAGTACTTC.

This clonotype has a count of ten or more. This chain joins TRBV2 and TRBJ2-7; D gene ambiguous. The CDR3 extends over 15 amino acids. V was pared by 4 bases and J by 2 bases, with 15 bases between. In germline, CDR1 is SNHLY, CDR2 FYNNEI. DNA of the CDR3: TGTGCCAGCAGTGTTGAAGGGCAGTTCCCCTACGAGCAGTACTTC. This codes for CASSVEGQFPYEQYF.

At least ten counts were recorded for this clonotype. CDR3 nucleotide sequence: TGTGCCAGCAGTTACACCAGGACAGGGGCGCCCTATGGCTACACCTTC. This sequence encodes CASSYTRTGAPYGYTF. The V call is TRBV6-2 or TRBV6-3, the J call TRBJ1-2; 9 bases line up with TRBD1. This CDR3 is built from 16 residues. In germline, CDR1 is MNHEY, CDR2 SVGEGT. V gave up 2 bases and J gave up 4 bases; unmatched junction bases: 8.

The sample holds many counts of this clonotype. The gene calls are TRBV6-2 or TRBV6-3 and TRBJ2-7; weak D call: TRBD2 (5 bases). The V gene lost 7 bases and the J gene lost 0 bases, with 13 bases spanning the gap. From germline, CDR1 is MNHEY and CDR2 SVGEGT. This CDR3 spans 14 amino acids. DNA for the CDR3: TGTGCCAGCACCCTGACTGGGAGCTCCTACGAGCAGTACTTC. Translated, it gives CASTLTGSSYEQYF.

In its sample, this clonotype was seen many times. V gene TRBV6-2 or TRBV6-3 combines with J gene TRBJ2-7; D possibly corresponds to TRBD2 (5 bases). V was trimmed by 7 bases and J by 4 bases, leaving 20 bases between them. Germline V gives CDR1 MNHEY, CDR2 SVGEGT. The CDR3 extends over 15 amino acids. The CDR3 here is CASIKDGVRWYEQYF. The CDR3 DNA sequence: TGTGCCAGCATCAAGGACGGGGTGAGGTGGTACGAGCAGTACTTC.

This clonotype was detected only a few times. The chain is built from TRBV6-2 or TRBV6-3 and TRBJ1-5, with 9 bases that match TRBD1. This CDR3 contains 17 residues. The V gene's germline CDR1 is MNHEY and CDR2 SVGEGT. Losses at the gene ends were 1 base for V and 7 bases for J; bases not matched to a gene: 11. This chain's CDR3 is CASSYFARTGAAQPQHF. In DNA form, the CDR3 reads TGTGCCAGCAGTTACTTTGCTCGGACAGGGGCCGCGCAGCCCCAGCATTTT.

In regard to this clonotype: A single base separates this from a much larger clone, so it may be a read error. V gene TRBV18 combines with J gene TRBJ1-5; D not certain. This CDR3 contains 14 residues. The germline gives CDR1 KGHSH, CDR2 LQKENI. The CDR3 loop is CASSPRQVNQPLHF. CDR3 DNA sequence: TGTGCCAGCTCACCAAGGCAGGTTAATCAGCCCCTGCATTTT.

This clonotype was seen at least ten times. The gene calls are TRBV20-1 and TRBJ1-2, with 12 bases aligning to TRBD1. This CDR3 has 16 residues. The V segment lost 3 bases and the J segment 4 bases; nucleotides outside the gene matches: 9. The germline V gene has CDR1 DFQATT and CDR2 SNEGSKA (reference sequence). The CDR3 nucleotides are TGCAGTGCTAGCTTACCGGGACAGGGGGCGGTCTATGGCTACACCTTC. Translating gives CSASLPGQGAVYGYTF.